These 9 T cell receptor beta chains originate from one sample sequenced in a study of T cell responses to AZD1222 COVID-19 vaccine (dated by TCRdb to about 2021). Explained via the paper, the time point label denotes: baseline before first vaccination. Library prep was done by the immunoSEQ multiplex PCR assay. Entries here come from immuneACCESS through TCRdb and include only in-frame sequences with V and J called. Some clones fail to appear in such tables; in the studies checked, an unresolved V gene covers under half of the shortfall, and the cause of the remainder is unknown. The sample data list 110,000 to 150,000 clones, and about 94% of these were observed just once. The ten most abundant clones make up about 3.7% of the sample. Sequencing was performed on peripheral blood, taken on day 0 of AZD1222 vaccination. The receptors derive from an adult in good health.

V and J are TRBV28 and TRBJ2-7; D remains unclear. V shed 1 base and J shed 1 base, with 8 bases lying between them. Germline lookup yields CDR1 MDHEN and CDR2 SYDVKM. The CDR3 runs 14 residues. The CDR3 is CASSLSHPSYEQYF. The CDR3, as DNA: TGTGCCAGCAGTTTATCCCACCCGTCCTACGAGCAGTACTTC.

The chain employs TRBV30 and TRBJ1-5, with D hard to call. Germline V lookup: CDR1 GTSNPN, CDR2 SVGIG (reference sequence). There are 12 residues in the CDR3. Trimming stripped 4 bases from V and 11 bases from J, with 15 bases between. The CDR3 is CAWTSGSRAQHF. Here the CDR3 DNA reads TGTGCCTGGACCTCAGGCTCGCGGGCCCAGCATTTT.

This clone was observed once. This chain links TRBV10-3 with TRBJ2-1, with TRBD2 matching over 10 bases. The CDR3 contains 16 residues. Germline assignment: CDR1 ENHRY and CDR2 SYGVKD. V was pared by 0 bases and J by 6 bases, with 5 bases of the junction left unmatched. CDR3 in amino acids: CAISESLLAGLNEQFF. CDR3 nucleotides: TGTGCCATCAGTGAGTCGCTACTAGCGGGACTCAATGAGCAGTTCTTC.

This chain uses TRBV24-1 with TRBJ1-6; D might be TRBD1 (5 bases). CDR3 size: 15 residues. Per the germline V gene, CDR1 is KGHDR and CDR2 is SFDVKD. Trimming removed 4 bases at V and 7 bases at J, with 13 bases between. CDR3 sequence reads: CATSDNDSPNSPLHF. The CDR3 DNA reads as TGTGCCACCAGTGACAATGACAGTCCCAATTCACCCCTCCACTTT.

V gene TRBV6-4 combines with J gene TRBJ2-6; weak D call: TRBD2 (6 bases). Trimming shortened V by 0 bases and J by 4 bases, and 16 bases separated the two germline ends. The CDR3 sequence is 18 residues long. Germline assignment: CDR1 MRHNA and CDR2 SNTAGT. In DNA form, the CDR3 reads TGTGCCAGCAGTGACTCGTCGGGGGTCGGTACCGGGGCCAACGTCCTGACTTTC. It yields the protein CASSDSSGVGTGANVLTF.

The V call is TRBV27, the J call TRBJ1-5; 9 bases are a match to TRBD1. The V and J ends lost 5 bases and 1 base, in that order; junction bases with no gene match: 9. Germline V gives CDR1 MNHEY, CDR2 SMNVEV (reference sequence). The CDR3 extends over 17 amino acids. The CDR3 reads CASSPQTGGNSNQPQHF. CDR3 nucleotides: TGTGCCAGCAGTCCTCAGACAGGGGGGAACAGCAATCAGCCCCAGCATTTT.

Here the CDR3 reads CASRDVGTGTDTQYF. Here the CDR3 DNA reads TGTGCCAGCAGGGATGTCGGGACAGGGACGGATACGCAGTATTTT. The chain joins TRBV6-5 to TRBJ2-3; 9 bases match TRBD1. The CDR3 loop spans 15 amino acids. The germline gives CDR1 MNHEY, CDR2 SVGAGI. V gave up 6 bases and J gave up 6 bases; unmatched junction bases: 10.

J is TRBJ2-7 and V is TRBV28; perhaps TRBD1 as D (5 bases). Germline lookup yields CDR1 MDHEN and CDR2 SYDVKM. The CDR3 spans 14 residues. Trimming took 8 bases from V and 6 from J, leaving 20 bases between them. CDR3 region: CASGQRQLFSEQYF. Written as DNA, the CDR3 is TGTGCCAGCGGGCAGAGACAGTTGTTTAGCGAGCAGTACTTC.

As regards this clone: A junction boundary mismatches the germline segment, possibly from a read error. The chain links TRBV7-3 to TRBJ2-7; 8 bases line up with TRBD2. The CDR3 is made up of 12 amino acids. The V gene's germline CDR1 is SGHTA and CDR2 FQGTGA. CDR3 amino acids: CATSGSRPEQYF. In nucleotides, the CDR3 is TGTGCCACCAGCGGGAGTCGACCCGAGCAGTACTTC.